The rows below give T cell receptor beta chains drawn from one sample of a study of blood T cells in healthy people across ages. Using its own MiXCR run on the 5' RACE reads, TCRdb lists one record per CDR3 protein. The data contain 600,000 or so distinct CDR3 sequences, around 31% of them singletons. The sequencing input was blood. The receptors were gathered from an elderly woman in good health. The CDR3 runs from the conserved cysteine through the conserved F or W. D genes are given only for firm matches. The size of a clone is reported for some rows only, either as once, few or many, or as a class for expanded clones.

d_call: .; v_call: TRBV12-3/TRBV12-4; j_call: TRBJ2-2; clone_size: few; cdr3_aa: CASSRQAINTGELFF; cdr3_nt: TGTGCCAGCAGTCGACAGGCCATAAACACCGGGGAGCTGTTTTTT
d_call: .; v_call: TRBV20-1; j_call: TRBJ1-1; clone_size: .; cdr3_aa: CSASGSVMNTEAFF; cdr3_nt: TGCAGTGCAAGTGGGAGCGTTATGAACACTGAAGCTTTCTTT
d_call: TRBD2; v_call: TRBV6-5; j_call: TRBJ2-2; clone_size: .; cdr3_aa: CASSYRLAVNTGELFF; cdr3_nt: TGTGCCAGCAGTTACAGGCTAGCGGTCAACACCGGGGAGCTGTTTTTT
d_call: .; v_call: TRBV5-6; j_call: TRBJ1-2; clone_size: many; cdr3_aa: CASSLSGAGLNGYTF; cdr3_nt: TGTGCCAGCAGCTTGTCTGGGGCCGGCCTAAATGGCTACACCTTC
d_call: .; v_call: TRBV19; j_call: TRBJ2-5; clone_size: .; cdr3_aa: CASSIFSGETQYF; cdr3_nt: TGTGCCAGTAGTATCTTCTCTGGGGAGACCCAGTACTTC
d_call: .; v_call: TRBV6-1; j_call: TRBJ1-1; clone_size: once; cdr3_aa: CASSERRGPVNTEAFF; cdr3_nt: TGTGCCAGCAGTGAACGACGGGGCCCGGTGAACACTGAAGCTTTCTTT
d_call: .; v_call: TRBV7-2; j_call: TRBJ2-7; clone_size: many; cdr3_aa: CASSLNPGGPYEQYF; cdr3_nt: TGTGCCAGCAGCTTAAACCCTGGGGGCCCCTACGAGCAGTACTTC
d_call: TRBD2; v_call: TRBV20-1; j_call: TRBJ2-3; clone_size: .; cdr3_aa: CSAAGDSTDTQYF; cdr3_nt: TGCAGTGCCGCGGGAGACTCCACAGATACGCAGTATTTT
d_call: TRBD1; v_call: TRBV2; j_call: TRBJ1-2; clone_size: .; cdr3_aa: CASSDVRGGYTF; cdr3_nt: TGCGCCAGCAGTGATGTCAGGGGGGGCTACACCTTC
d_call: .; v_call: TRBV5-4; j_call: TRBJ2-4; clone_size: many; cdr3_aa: CASSVWTLAKNIQYF; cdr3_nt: TGTGCCAGCAGCGTCTGGACATTAGCCAAAAACATTCAGTACTTC
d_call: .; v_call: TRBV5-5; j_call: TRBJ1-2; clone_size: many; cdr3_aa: CASSFSGHNGYTF; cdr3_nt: TGTGCCAGCAGCTTTTCCGGACATAATGGCTACACCTTC
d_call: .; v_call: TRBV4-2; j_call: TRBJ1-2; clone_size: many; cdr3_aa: CASSQEAGNGYTF; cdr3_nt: TGTGCCAGCAGCCAAGAGGCAGGGAATGGCTACACCTTC
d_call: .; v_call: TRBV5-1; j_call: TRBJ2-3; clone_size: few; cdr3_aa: CASSSQGSTDTQYF; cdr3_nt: TGCGCCAGCAGCTCCCAGGGGAGCACAGATACGCAGTATTTT
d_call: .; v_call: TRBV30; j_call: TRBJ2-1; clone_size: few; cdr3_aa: CASAFAANNEQFF; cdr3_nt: TGTGCCTCGGCCTTCGCAGCAAACAATGAGCAGTTCTTC
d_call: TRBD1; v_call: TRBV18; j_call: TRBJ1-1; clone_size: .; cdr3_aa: CASSPQGTGYTEAFF; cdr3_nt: TGTGCCAGCTCACCCCAAGGGACAGGGTACACTGAAGCTTTCTTT
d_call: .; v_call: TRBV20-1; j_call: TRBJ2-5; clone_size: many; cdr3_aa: CSAATRTFGGETQYF; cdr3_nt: TGCAGTGCCGCAACACGGACATTTGGCGGGGAGACCCAGTACTTC
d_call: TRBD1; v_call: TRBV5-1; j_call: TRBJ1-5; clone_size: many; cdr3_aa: CASSLGQGQNQPQHF; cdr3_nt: TGCGCCAGCAGCTTGGGACAGGGCCAGAATCAGCCCCAGCATTTT
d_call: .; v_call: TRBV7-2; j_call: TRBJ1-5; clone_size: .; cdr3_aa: CASSSTSGVGQPQHF; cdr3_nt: TGTGCCAGCAGCTCAACGTCAGGGGTTGGTCAGCCCCAGCATTTT